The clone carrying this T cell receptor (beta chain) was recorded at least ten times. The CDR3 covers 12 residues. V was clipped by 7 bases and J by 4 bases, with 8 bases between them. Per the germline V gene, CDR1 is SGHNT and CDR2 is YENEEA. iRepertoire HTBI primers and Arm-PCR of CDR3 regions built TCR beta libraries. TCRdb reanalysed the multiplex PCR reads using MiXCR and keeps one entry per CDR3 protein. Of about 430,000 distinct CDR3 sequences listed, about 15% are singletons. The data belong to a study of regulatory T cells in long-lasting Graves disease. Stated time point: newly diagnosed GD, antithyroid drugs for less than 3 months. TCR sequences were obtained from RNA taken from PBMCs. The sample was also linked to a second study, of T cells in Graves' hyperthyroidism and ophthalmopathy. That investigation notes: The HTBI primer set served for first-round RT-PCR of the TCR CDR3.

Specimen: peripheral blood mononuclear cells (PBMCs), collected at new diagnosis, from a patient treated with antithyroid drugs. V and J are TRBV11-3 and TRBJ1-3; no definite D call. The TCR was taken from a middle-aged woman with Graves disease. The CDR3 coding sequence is TGTGCCAGCAACGACGACGGAAACACCATATATTTT. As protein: CASNDDGNTIYF.